This TCR beta chain was obtained from a study of blood T cells in healthy people across ages. Study results and limitations: Naive and antigen-experienced cells were not separated, limiting conclusive comparison.

The CDR3 has 13 amino acids. Germline V CDR1 and CDR2: MNHNS, SASEGT. V gave up 2 bases and J gave up 2 bases, with 6 bases separating them. As for this clonotype: Its antigen is as yet unknown.

A sample-barcoded 5' primer and a J-beta primer mix were used in a second PCR of roughly 7 to 11 cycles. TCRdb reprocessed the 5' RACE reads via MiXCR and lists one record per CDR3 protein. The sample yields approximately 900,000 distinct CDR3 sequences, around 48% seen once. Sequenced sample: blood. This TCR was recovered from a man in his thirties or forties in good health. The V gene is TRBV6-1, the J gene TRBJ1-2, with no clear D. The chain's CDR3 is CASSESVNYGYTF. CDR3 DNA: TGTGCCAGCAGTGAATCAGTGAACTATGGCTACACCTTC.